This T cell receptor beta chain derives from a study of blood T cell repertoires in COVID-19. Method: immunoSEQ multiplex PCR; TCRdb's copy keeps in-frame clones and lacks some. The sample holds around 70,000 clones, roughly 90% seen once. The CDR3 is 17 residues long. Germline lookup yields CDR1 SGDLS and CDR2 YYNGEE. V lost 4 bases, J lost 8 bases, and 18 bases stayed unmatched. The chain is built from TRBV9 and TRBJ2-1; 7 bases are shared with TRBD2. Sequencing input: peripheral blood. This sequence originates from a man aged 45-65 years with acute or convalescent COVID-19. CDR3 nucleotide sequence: TGTGCCAGCAGCCTCCGGCGGGGGACGACGCAATGGGATGAGCAGTTCTTC. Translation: CASSLRRGTTQWDEQFF.